These 17 T cell receptor beta chains were all obtained from the same sample, sequenced in a study of PD-L1 blockade in urothelial cancer. Sample time point: pretreatment peripheral blood. TCRdb's copy holds only in-frame clones and misses some; the assay was immunoSEQ multiplex PCR. The sample shows roughly 100,000 clones, 80% to 90% of them seen only once. The sample consisted of PBMCs, taken around atezolizumab (anti-PD-L1) treatment. The receptors shown here come from a woman aged 80 or older with urothelial cancer.

V and J are TRBV28 and TRBJ2-3, with D unresolved. V was shortened by 4 bases and J by 5 bases, with 10 bases between the two germline ends. The CDR3 loop spans 13 amino acids. Germline loops: CDR1 MDHEN, CDR2 SYDVKM. The CDR3 DNA reads TGTGCCAGCAGTTCCCGTAGTCAAGATACGCAGTATTTT. Amino acid sequence: CASSSRSQDTQYF.

V and J are TRBV5-1 and TRBJ1-5, with a weak D call TRBD1 (5 bases). V was shortened by 1 base and J by 0 bases, with 11 bases between the two germline ends. Germline V gene data show CDR1 as SGHRS and CDR2 as YFSETQ. The CDR3 totals 16 residues. The CDR3 reads CASSLSRGTSNQPQHF. CDR3 bases: TGCGCCAGCAGCTTGTCGCGGGGGACTAGCAATCAGCCCCAGCATTTT.

The chain couples TRBV28 to TRBJ2-4, with 8 bases fitting TRBD1. This CDR3 has 13 residues. Trimming cost V 3 bases and J 14 bases; bases outside gene matches: 9. Germline V gene data show CDR1 as MDHEN and CDR2 as SYDVKM. This chain's CDR3 is CASSFGDRSIKYF. CDR3 DNA sequence: TGTGCCAGCAGTTTCGGGGACAGGTCTATAAAGTACTTC.

Only one count was recorded for this clone. The gene calls are TRBV10-3 and TRBJ1-1; possible D gene TRBD1, 5 bases. Trimming removed 4 bases from V and 3 bases from J, with 9 bases in between. The length of the CDR3 is 13 residues. Looked up from germline, CDR1 is ENHRY and CDR2 is SYGVKD. As DNA, the CDR3 is TGTGCCATCAGTGTGCAAGGGGACACTGAAGCTTTCTTT. Translated, it gives CAISVQGDTEAFF.

This rearrangement joins TRBV2 to TRBJ2-7, with 8 bases matching TRBD2. The CDR3 covers 15 residues. V trimming: 2 bases; J trimming: 5 bases; junction bases outside the gene matches: 8. In germline, CDR1 is SNHLY, CDR2 FYNNEI. In nucleotides, the CDR3 is TGTGCCAGCAGTGAACGTGGGACTAGAGTCGACGAGCAGTACTTC. Translated: CASSERGTRVDEQYF.

CDR3 sequence: CASSQDLTGAGELFF. Written as DNA, the CDR3 is TGTGCCAGCAGCCAAGATCTTACAGGGGCCGGGGAGCTGTTTTTT. The chain carries TRBV14 and TRBJ2-2; 7 bases agree with TRBD1. This CDR3 spans 15 amino acids. From germline, CDR1 is SGHDN and CDR2 FVKESK. J was trimmed by 6 bases and V by 0 bases; bases with no gene match: 4.

This clone was detected only once. One junction end disagrees with the germline gene, perhaps due to a read error. The chain joins TRBV4-1 to TRBJ2-1; unclear D gene. CDR3 length: 15 residues. CDR1 and CDR2 (germline): MGHRA, YSYEKL. The CDR3 DNA follows: TGCGCCAGCAGCCAGGGCCTCAGCTCCGACAATGAGCAGTTCTTC. This encodes CASSQGLSSDNEQFF.

This clone appeared a few times. The chain links TRBV25-1 to TRBJ1-2, with TRBD1 identical over 8 bases. Losses at the gene ends were 1 base for V and 4 bases for J; bases not matched to a gene: 5. The CDR3 is made up of 15 amino acids. Germline lookup yields CDR1 MGHDK and CDR2 SYGVNS. The CDR3 sequence: CASSESRTGIYGYTF. Here the CDR3 DNA reads TGTGCCAGCAGTGAATCTAGGACAGGGATCTATGGCTACACCTTC.

This clone was counted a single time. V is TRBV29-1 and J is TRBJ2-2; 8 positions match TRBD1. V shed 6 bases, J shed 1 base, and the junction held 4 bases outside the gene matches. This CDR3 is 14 amino acids long. The germline V gene has CDR1 SQVTM and CDR2 ANQGSEA. This chain's CDR3 is CSVSGTGNTGELFF. CDR3 bases: TGCAGCGTGTCCGGGACAGGGAACACCGGGGAGCTGTTTTTT.

J is TRBJ2-5 and V is TRBV4-1, with D unresolved. Germline assignment: CDR1 MGHRA and CDR2 YSYEKL. V was cut by 4 bases and J by 5 bases, with 11 bases left in between. The CDR3 extends over 13 amino acids. The CDR3, as DNA: TGCGCCAGCAGCCGTGGCCCGAGGGAGACCCAGTACTTC. Residues: CASSRGPRETQYF.

This clone was observed once. The chain employs TRBV14 and TRBJ1-2; weak D call: TRBD1 (6 bases). The CDR3 spans 12 residues. CDR1 is SGHDN, CDR2 FVKESK, per germline. With 5 bases removed from V and 7 bases from J, the gap between germline ends came to 11 bases. CDR3 protein: CASSEGRGGYTF. CDR3 nucleotides: TGTGCCAGCAGCGAAGGCAGGGGTGGCTACACCTTC.

The rearrangement joins TRBV10-2 to TRBJ2-7, with TRBD1 matching over 8 bases. CDR3 length: 13 residues. Germline V CDR1 and CDR2: WSHSY, SAAADI. V lost 2 bases and J lost 6; bases outside the gene matches: 3. CDR3 protein: CASSETGGSEQYF. DNA of the CDR3: TGCGCCAGCAGTGAGACAGGGGGTTCCGAGCAGTACTTC.

This clone was detected a few times. The J gene is TRBJ1-2, the V gene TRBV5-1, with D maybe TRBD1 (5 bases). Germline assignment: CDR1 SGHRS and CDR2 YFSETQ. The CDR3 runs to 14 residues. With 5 bases removed from V and 7 bases from J, the gap between germline ends came to 18 bases. The CDR3 reads CASRFGGTRGGYTF. CDR3 nucleotide sequence: TGCGCCAGCAGGTTTGGCGGGACCCGAGGTGGCTACACCTTC.

The rearrangement joins TRBV5-4 to TRBJ1-5, with 10 positions matching TRBD1. Germline V CDR1 and CDR2: SGHNT, YYREEE (reference sequence). V gave up 5 bases and J gave up 2 bases; unmatched junction bases: 4. This CDR3 is 15 amino acids long. DNA of the CDR3: TGTGCCAGCAGTTCCGGGACAGGGGGCAATCAGCCCCAGCATTTT. Translating gives CASSSGTGGNQPQHF.

This chain joins TRBV29-1 and TRBJ2-5; D perhaps matches TRBD2 (5 bases). The germline CDR1 and CDR2 sequences are SQVTM and ANQGSEA. The CDR3 has 13 residues. With 5 bases removed from V and 2 bases from J, the gap between germline ends came to 12 bases. CDR3 in DNA: TGCAGCGTTCGAGGACGGGGTCAAGAGACCCAGTACTTC. Encoded protein: CSVRGRGQETQYF.

The rearrangement uses TRBV5-1 and TRBJ2-7, with 7 positions matching TRBD1. Germline CDR1 and CDR2: SGHRS and YFSETQ. V trimming: 3 bases; J trimming: 5 bases; junction bases outside the gene matches: 11. CDR3 length: 15 residues. CDR3 sequence (DNA): TGCGCCAGCAGCTCTGGGTCGACAGGGCCGGACGAGCAGTACTTC. Its protein is CASSSGSTGPDEQYF.

The rearrangement uses TRBV5-1 and TRBJ2-2, with TRBD1 identical over 10 bases. Germline V gene lookup returns CDR1 SGHRS and CDR2 YFSETQ. CDR3 size: 15 residues. The V and J ends lost 4 bases and 5 bases, in that order; junction bases with no gene match: 5. This chain's CDR3 is CASSQGQGITGELFF. The CDR3 DNA sequence: TGCGCCAGCAGCCAGGGACAGGGGATTACCGGGGAGCTGTTTTTT.